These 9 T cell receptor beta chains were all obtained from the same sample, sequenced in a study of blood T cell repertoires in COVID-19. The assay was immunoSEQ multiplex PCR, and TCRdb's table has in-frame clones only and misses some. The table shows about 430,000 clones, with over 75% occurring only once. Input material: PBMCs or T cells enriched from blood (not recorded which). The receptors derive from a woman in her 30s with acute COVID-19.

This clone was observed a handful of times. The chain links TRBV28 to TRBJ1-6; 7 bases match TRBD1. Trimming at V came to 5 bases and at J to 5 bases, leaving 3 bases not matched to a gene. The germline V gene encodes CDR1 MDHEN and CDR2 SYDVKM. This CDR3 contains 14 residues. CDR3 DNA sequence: TGTGCCAGCAGTGCTACAGGGGATAATTCACCCCTCCACTTT. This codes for CASSATGDNSPLHF. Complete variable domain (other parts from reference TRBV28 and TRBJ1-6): DVKVTQSSRYLVKRTGEKVFLECVQDMDHENMFWYRQDPGLGLRLIYFSYDVKMKEKGDIPEGYSVSREKKERFSLILESASTNQTSMYLCASSATGDNSPLHFGNGTRLTVT.

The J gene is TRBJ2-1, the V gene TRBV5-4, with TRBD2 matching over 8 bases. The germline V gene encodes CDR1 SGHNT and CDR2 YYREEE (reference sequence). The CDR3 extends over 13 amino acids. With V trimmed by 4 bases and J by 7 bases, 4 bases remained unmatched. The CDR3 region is CASSQRGGNEQFF. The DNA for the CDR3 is TGTGCCAGCAGCCAACGGGGGGGAAATGAGCAGTTCTTC. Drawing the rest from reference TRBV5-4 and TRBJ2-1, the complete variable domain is ETGVTQSPTHLIKTRGQQVTLRCSSQSGHNTVSWYQQALGQGPQFIFQYYREEENGRGNFPPRFSGLQFPNYSSELNVNALELDDSALYLCASSQRGGNEQFFGPGTRLTVL.

CDR3 DNA: TGTGCCAGCAGCTTCGATAAGGGGGCCGGTGGCTACACCTTC. Translation gives CASSFDKGAGGYTF. This chain joins TRBV11-2 and TRBJ1-2; TRBD1 aligns across 7 bases. The length of the CDR3 is 14 residues. V was clipped by 3 bases and J by 7 bases; unmatched bases: 8. Germline CDR1 is SGHAT and CDR2 is FQNNGV.

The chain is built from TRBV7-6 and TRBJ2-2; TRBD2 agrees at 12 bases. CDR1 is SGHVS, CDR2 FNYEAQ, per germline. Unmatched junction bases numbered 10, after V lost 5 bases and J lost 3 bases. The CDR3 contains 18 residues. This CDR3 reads CASSPRLAGVSYTGELFF. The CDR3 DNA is TGTGCCAGCAGCCCTAGACTAGCGGGGGTTTCTTACACCGGGGAGCTGTTTTTT.

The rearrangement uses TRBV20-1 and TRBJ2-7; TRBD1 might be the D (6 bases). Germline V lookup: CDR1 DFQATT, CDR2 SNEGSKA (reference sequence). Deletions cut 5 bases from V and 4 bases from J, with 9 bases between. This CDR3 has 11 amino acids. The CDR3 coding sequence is TGCAGTGCTCCTCAGGGGTACGAGCAGTACTTC. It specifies CSAPQGYEQYF.

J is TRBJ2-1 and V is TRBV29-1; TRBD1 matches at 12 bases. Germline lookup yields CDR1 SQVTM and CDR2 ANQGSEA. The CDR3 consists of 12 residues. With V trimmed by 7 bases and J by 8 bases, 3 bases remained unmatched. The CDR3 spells CSGGQGAYEQFF. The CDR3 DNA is TGCAGCGGGGGACAGGGGGCCTATGAGCAGTTCTTC.

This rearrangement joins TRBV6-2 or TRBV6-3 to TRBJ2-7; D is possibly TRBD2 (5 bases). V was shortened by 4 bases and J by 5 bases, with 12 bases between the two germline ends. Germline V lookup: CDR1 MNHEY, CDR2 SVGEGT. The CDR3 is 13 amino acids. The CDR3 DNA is TGTGCCAGCAGTTTGAATAGCGCCAACGAGCAGTACTTC. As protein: CASSLNSANEQYF.

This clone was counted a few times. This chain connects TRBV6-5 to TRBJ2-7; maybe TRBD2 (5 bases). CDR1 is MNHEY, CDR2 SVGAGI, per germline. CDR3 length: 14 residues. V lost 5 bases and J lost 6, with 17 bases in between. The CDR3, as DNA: TGTGCCAGCAGTCCTTTAGCCGGAGGTCGCGAGCAGTACTTC. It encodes CASSPLAGGREQYF.

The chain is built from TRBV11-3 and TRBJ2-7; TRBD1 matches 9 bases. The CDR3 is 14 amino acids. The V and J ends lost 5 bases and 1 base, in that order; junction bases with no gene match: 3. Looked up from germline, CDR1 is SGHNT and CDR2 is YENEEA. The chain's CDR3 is CASSIGTGSYEQYF. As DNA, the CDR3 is TGTGCCAGCAGCATCGGGACAGGGTCCTACGAGCAGTACTTC.